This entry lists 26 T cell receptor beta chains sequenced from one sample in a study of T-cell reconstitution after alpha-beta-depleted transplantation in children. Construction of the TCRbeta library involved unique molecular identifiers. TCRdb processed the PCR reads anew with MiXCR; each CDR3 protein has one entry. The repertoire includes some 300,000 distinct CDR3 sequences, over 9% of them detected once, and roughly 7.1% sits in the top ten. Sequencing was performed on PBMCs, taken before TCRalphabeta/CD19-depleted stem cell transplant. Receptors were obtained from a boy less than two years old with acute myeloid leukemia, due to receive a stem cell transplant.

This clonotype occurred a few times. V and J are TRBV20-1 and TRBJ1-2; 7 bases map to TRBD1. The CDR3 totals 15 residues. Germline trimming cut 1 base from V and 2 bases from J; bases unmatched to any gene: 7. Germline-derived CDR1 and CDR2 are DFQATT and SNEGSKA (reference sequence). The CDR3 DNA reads TGCAGTGCTAGAGTTACAGGGGCAGACAACTATGGCTACACCTTC. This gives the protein CSARVTGADNYGYTF.

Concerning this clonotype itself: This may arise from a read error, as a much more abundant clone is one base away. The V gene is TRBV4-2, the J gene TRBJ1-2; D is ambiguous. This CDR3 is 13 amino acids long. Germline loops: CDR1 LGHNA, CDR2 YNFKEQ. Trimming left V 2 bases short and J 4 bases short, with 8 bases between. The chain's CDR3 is CASSQTEGYGYTF. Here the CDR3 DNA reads TGTGCCAGCAGCCAAACAGAGGGCTATGGCTACACCTTC.

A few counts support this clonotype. The CDR3 region is CASSIQGGEKLFF. Written as DNA, the CDR3 is TGTGCCAGCAGCATACAGGGGGGTGAAAAACTGTTTTTT. V is TRBV5-6 and J is TRBJ1-4; 8 bases map to TRBD1. Germline V CDR1 and CDR2: SGHDT, YYEEEE. The trim removed 4 bases at V and 7 bases at J, leaving 3 bases unmatched. The CDR3 is 13 amino acids.

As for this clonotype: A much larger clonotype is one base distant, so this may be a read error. CDR3 sequence reads: CASSSAGTLTEGFTF. The CDR3 DNA follows: TGTGCCAGCAGCTCCGCCGGGACTCTAACGGAGGGCTTCACCTTC. The chain employs TRBV7-9 and TRBJ1-2, with a tentative D call TRBD1 (5 bases). The CDR3 has 15 residues. Germline CDR1 reads SEHNR; CDR2 reads FQNEAQ (reference sequence). The entire variable domain, with the rest obtained from reference TRBV7-9 and TRBJ1-2, is as follows: DTGVSQNPRHKITKRGQNVTFRCDPISEHNRLYWYRQTLGQGPEFLTYFQNEAQLEKSRLLSDRFSAERPKGSFSTLEIQRTEQGDSAMYLCASSSAGTLTEGFTFGSGTRLTVV.

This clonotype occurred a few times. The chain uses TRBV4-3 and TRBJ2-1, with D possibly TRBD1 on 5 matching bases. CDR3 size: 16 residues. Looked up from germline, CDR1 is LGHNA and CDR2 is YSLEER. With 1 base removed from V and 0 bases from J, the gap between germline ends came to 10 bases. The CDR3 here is CASSQGGASSYNEQFF. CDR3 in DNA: TGCGCCAGCAGCCAAGGTGGGGCCAGCTCCTACAATGAGCAGTTCTTC.

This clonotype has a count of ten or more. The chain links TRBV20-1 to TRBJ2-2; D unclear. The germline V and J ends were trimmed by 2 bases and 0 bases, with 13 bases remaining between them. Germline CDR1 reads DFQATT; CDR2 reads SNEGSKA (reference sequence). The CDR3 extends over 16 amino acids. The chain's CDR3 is CSARSLHGANTGELFF. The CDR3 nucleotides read TGCAGTGCTAGAAGCCTTCATGGAGCGAACACCGGGGAGCTGTTTTTT.

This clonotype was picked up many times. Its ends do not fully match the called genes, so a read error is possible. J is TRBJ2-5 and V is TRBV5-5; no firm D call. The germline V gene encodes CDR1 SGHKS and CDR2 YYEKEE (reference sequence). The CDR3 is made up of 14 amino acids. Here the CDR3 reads CVSSSTPPEETQYF. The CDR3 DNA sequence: TGTGTCAGCAGCTCGACGCCTCCGGAAGAGACCCAGTACTTC.

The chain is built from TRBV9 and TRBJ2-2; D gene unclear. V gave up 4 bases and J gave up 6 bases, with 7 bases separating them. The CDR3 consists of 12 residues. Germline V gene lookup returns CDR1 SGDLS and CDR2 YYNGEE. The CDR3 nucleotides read TGTGCCAGCAGCCCTCAGTCCGGGGAGCTGTTTTTT. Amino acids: CASSPQSGELFF.

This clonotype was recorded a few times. In DNA form, the CDR3 reads TGTGCCAGCAGTTACTGGGGCAGCAACACCGGGGAGCTGTTTTTT. Translating it yields CASSYWGSNTGELFF. J is TRBJ2-2 and V is TRBV6-5; D is possibly TRBD1 (5 bases). The V end lost 1 base, the J end lost 2 bases, and 8 bases lay between the germline ends. This CDR3 contains 15 residues. Per the germline V gene, CDR1 is MNHEY and CDR2 is SVGAGI.

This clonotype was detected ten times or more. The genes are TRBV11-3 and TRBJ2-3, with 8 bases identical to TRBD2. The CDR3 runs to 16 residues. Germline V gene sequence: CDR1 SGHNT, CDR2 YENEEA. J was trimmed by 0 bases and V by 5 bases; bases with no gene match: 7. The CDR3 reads CASSVGTSPSTDTQYF. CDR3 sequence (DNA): TGTGCCAGCAGCGTCGGGACTAGTCCCAGCACAGATACGCAGTATTTT.

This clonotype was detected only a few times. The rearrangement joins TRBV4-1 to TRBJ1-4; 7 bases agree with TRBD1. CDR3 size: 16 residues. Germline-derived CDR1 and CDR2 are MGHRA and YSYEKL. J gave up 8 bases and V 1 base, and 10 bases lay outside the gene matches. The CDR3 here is CASSQGGNRGLEKLFF. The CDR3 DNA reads TGCGCCAGCAGCCAAGGAGGGAACAGGGGATTGGAAAAACTGTTTTTT.

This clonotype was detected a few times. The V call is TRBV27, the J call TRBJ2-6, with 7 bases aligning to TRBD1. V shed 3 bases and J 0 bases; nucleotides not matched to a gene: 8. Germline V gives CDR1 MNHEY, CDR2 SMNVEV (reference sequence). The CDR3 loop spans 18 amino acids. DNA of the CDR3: TGTGCCAGCAGTTTCCGAGGGGGCAGAAGCTCTGGGGCCAACGTCCTGACTTTC. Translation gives CASSFRGGRSSGANVLTF. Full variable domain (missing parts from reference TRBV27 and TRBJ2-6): EAQVTQNPRYLITVTGKKLTVTCSQNMNHEYMSWYRQDPGLGLRQIYYSMNVEVTDKGDVPEGYKVSRKEKRNFPLILESPSPNQTSLYFCASSFRGGRSSGANVLTFGAGSRLTVL.

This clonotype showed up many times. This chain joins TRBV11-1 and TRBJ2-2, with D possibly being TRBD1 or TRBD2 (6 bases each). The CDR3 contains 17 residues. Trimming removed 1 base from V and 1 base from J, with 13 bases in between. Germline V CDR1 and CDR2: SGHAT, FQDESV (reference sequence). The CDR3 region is CASSLGGATLNTGELFF. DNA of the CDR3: TGTGCCAGCAGCTTAGGGGGGGCTACATTGAACACCGGGGAGCTGTTTTTT.

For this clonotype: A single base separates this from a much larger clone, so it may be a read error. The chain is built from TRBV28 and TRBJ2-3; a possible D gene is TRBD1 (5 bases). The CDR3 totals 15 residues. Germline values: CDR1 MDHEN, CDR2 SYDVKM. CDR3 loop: CASPPVRWGTNTQYF. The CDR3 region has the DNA TGTGCCAGTCCCCCGGTGAGGTGGGGCACAAATACGCAGTATTTT.

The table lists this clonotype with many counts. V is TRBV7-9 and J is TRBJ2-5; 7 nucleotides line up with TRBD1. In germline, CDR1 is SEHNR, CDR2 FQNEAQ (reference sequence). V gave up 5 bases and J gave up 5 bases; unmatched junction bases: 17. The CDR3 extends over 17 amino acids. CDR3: CASSNRGRGSSLETQYF. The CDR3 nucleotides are TGTGCCAGCAGCAACAGGGGTCGGGGCAGCTCCTTGGAGACCCAGTACTTC.

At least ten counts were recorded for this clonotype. In DNA form, the CDR3 reads TGTGCCAGCAGCTTACGGATAGCGGACCCTAGTGAGCAGTACTTC. This codes for CASSLRIADPSEQYF. This sequence joins TRBV11-2 and TRBJ2-7, with D possibly TRBD2 on 6 matching bases. This CDR3 contains 15 residues. V lost 2 bases and J lost 7, with 18 bases in between. Germline V CDR1 and CDR2: SGHAT, FQNNGV.

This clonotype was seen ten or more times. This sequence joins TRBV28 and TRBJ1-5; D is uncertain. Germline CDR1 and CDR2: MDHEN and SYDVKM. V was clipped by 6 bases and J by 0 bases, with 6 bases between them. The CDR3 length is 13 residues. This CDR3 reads CASRESSNQPQHF. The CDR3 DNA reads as TGTGCCAGCAGGGAGAGTAGCAATCAGCCCCAGCATTTT.

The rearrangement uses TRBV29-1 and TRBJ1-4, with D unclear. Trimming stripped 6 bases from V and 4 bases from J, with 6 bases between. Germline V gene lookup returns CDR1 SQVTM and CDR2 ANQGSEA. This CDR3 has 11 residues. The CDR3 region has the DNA TGCAGCGTCGGGCTTAATGAAAAACTGTTTTTT. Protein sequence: CSVGLNEKLFF.

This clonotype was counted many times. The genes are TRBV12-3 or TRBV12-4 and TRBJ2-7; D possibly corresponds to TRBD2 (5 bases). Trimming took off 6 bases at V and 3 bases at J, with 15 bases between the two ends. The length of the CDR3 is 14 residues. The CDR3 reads CASSPTGKGYEQYF. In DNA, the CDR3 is TGTGCCAGCAGCCCCACGGGGAAGGGCTACGAGCAGTACTTC.

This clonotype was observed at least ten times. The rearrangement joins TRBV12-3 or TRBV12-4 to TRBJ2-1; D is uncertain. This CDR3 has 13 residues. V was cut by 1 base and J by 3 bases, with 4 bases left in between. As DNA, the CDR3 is TGTGCCAGCAGTTTAGGGAACTACAATGAGCAGTTCTTC. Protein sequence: CASSLGNYNEQFF.

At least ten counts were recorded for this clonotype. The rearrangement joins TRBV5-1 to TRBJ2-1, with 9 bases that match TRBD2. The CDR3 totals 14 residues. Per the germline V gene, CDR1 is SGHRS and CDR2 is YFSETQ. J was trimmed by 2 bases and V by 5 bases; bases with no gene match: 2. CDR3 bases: TGCGCCAGCAGTGGCGGGAGGGCCTACAATGAGCAGTTCTTC. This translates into CASSGGRAYNEQFF.

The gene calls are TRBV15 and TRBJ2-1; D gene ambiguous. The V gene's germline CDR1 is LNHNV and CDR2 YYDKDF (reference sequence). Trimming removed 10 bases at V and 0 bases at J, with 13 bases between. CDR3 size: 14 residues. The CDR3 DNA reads TGTGCCATCCTCACCGGGCCCTCCTACAATGAGCAGTTCTTC. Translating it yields CAILTGPSYNEQFF.

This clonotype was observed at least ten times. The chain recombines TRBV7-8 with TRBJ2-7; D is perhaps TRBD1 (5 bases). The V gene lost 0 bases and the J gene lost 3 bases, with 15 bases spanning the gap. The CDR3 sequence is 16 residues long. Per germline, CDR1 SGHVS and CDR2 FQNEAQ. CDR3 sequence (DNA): TGTGCCAGCAGCTTAGCTTCCTGGGCAGGGTTCTACGAGCAGTACTTC. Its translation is CASSLASWAGFYEQYF.

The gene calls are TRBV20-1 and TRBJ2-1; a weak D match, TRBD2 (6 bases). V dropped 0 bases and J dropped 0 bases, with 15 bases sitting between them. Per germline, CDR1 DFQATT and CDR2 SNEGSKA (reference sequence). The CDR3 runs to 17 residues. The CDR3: CSAREASVFSSYNEQFF. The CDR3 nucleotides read TGCAGTGCTAGAGAGGCTAGCGTGTTCAGCTCCTACAATGAGCAGTTCTTC.

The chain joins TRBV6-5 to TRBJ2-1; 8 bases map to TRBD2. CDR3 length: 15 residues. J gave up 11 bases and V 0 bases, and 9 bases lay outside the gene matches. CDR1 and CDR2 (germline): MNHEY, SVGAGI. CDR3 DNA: TGTGCCAGCAGTTACTCATCGCGGGGGGCTGGTCAGCAGTTCTTC. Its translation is CASSYSSRGAGQQFF.

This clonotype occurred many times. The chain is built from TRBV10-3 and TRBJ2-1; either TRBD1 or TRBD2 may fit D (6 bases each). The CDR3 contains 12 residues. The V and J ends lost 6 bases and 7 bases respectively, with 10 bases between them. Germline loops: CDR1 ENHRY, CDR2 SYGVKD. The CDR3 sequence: CAIRGGGNEQFF. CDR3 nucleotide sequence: TGTGCCATCAGAGGAGGGGGGAATGAGCAGTTCTTC.